Listed below are T cell receptor beta chains from one sample, sequenced in a study of early T cells in non-severe SARS-CoV-2 infection. A single record per CDR3 protein comes from TCRdb applying MiXCR to the 5' RACE reads. The sample includes around 63,000 distinct CDR3 sequences, approximately 6.1% seen only once; the top ten take approximately 3.6%. This specimen consisted of whole blood, obtained at baseline. Receptors were obtained from an adult who was a healthcare worker with PCR-confirmed SARS-CoV-2 infection or an uninfected control (not recorded which). Both conserved end residues are part of each CDR3. D genes are given only for firm matches. For some rows the clone size is stated as once, few or many, or as a class when expanded; others skip it.

v_call	j_call	d_call	clone_size	cdr3_aa	cdr3_nt
TRBV6-1	TRBJ2-7	NA	few	CASSLRSYEQYF	TGTGCCAGCAGCCTCCGAAGCTACGAGCAGTACTTC
TRBV20-1	TRBJ2-7	NA	many	CSASPTGTYYEQYF	TGCAGTGCTAGCCCGACAGGCACATACTACGAGCAGTACTTC
TRBV13	TRBJ2-7	NA	medium-sized	CASSLRTEETYEQYF	TGTGCCAGCAGCCTCAGGACGGAGGAAACCTACGAGCAGTACTTC
TRBV28	TRBJ1-1	NA	few	CATRSAGLNTEAFF	TGTGCCACCCGATCGGCCGGGCTGAACACTGAAGCTTTCTTT
TRBV20-1	TRBJ2-3	TRBD1	few	CSARRGGQARTDTQYF	TGCAGTGCTAGAAGAGGCGGACAGGCCCGCACAGATACGCAGTATTTT
TRBV15	TRBJ2-3	NA	many	CATSRDRKADTQYF	TGTGCCACCAGCAGAGATCGGAAGGCAGATACGCAGTATTTT
TRBV7-9	TRBJ2-7	NA	few	CASSLAQRTYEQYF	TGTGCCAGCAGCTTAGCCCAGCGGACCTACGAGCAGTACTTC
TRBV4-1	TRBJ2-7	NA	many	CASSQNVLFAVGWSEQYF	TGCGCCAGCAGCCAAAACGTTTTGTTCGCTGTCGGTTGGTCTGAGCAGTACTTC
TRBV2	TRBJ2-3	TRBD2	many	CASSEASGSTDTQYF	TGTGCCAGCAGTGAGGCTAGCGGGAGCACAGATACGCAGTATTTT
TRBV28	TRBJ1-1	NA	NA	CASKVVLMNTEAFF	TGTGCCAGCAAAGTTGTCCTCATGAACACTGAAGCTTTCTTT
TRBV20-1	TRBJ2-5	TRBD1	many	CSARTGAQETQYF	TGCAGTGCTAGGACAGGGGCACAAGAGACCCAGTACTTC
TRBV7-2	TRBJ2-5	NA	many	CASSLPGVGETQYF	TGTGCCAGCAGCTTACCCGGAGTCGGGGAGACCCAGTACTTC
TRBV4-3	TRBJ2-4	NA	NA	CASSQGFRGDEYIQYF	TGCGCCAGCAGCCAAGGCTTTCGAGGGGATGAGTACATTCAGTACTTC
TRBV6-1	TRBJ2-3	NA	few	CASREGPGVKYF	TGTGCCAGCAGAGAAGGGCCGGGAGTGAAGTATTTT
TRBV5-1	TRBJ2-1	NA	many	CASSLVSDPNEQFF	TGCGCCAGCAGCTTGGTTTCCGACCCAAATGAGCAGTTCTTC
TRBV13	TRBJ1-5	NA	few	CASSPRKNQPQHF	TGTGCCAGCAGCCCTCGTAAGAATCAGCCCCAGCATTTT
TRBV11-2	TRBJ2-3	NA	few	CASSPGPRGDTQYF	TGTGCCAGCAGCCCGGGACCCCGAGGAGATACGCAGTATTTT
TRBV20-1	TRBJ2-1	TRBD2	many	CSALTLTSGNNNEQFF	TGCAGTGCTCTCACCCTCACTAGCGGGAACAACAATGAGCAGTTCTTC
TRBV10-3	TRBJ2-1	NA	few	CAITGGPRNEQFF	TGTGCCATCACCGGGGGACCGCGCAATGAGCAGTTCTTC
TRBV3-1	TRBJ2-3	NA	NA	CASNHQSTDTQYF	TGTGCCAGCAACCATCAATCCACAGATACGCAGTATTTT
TRBV5-1	TRBJ1-2	TRBD1	many	CASSTTGLEGYTF	TGCGCCAGCAGCACGACAGGGCTTGAGGGCTACACCTTC